These 32 T cell receptor beta chains share one sample of origin, sequenced in a study of PD-1 blockade in classical Hodgkin lymphoma. Specified time point: newly diagnosed, previously untreated cHL patient sample. With magnetic negative selection, CD4+ T cells were purified from PBMCs that had been thawed. TCRdb's copy holds only in-frame clones and misses some; the assay was immunoSEQ multiplex PCR. Here the sample spans more than 15,000 clones, 92% being singletons. Sequenced input: CD4+ T cells from blood. These receptors originate from a human donor with classical Hodgkin lymphoma.

This chain links TRBV19 with TRBJ2-4; D is uncertain. Deletions cut 5 bases from V and 2 bases from J, with 13 bases between. This CDR3 is built from 15 residues. CDR1 LNHDA and CDR2 SQIVND come from the germline V gene (reference sequence). This chain's CDR3 is CASSPIVSPKNIQYF. CDR3 bases: TGTGCCAGTAGTCCAATAGTTTCGCCCAAAAACATTCAGTACTTC.

This chain connects TRBV14 to TRBJ2-7, with D possibly matching TRBD2 (6 bases). This CDR3 has 16 amino acids. Trimming removed 1 base at V and 3 bases at J, with 16 bases between. Germline V gene lookup returns CDR1 SGHDN and CDR2 FVKESK. CDR3 nucleotides: TGTGCCAGCAGCCAAGGGTGGCTGGCGGGAAGCTACGAGCAGTACTTC. It yields the protein CASSQGWLAGSYEQYF. The variable domain in full, with the rest retrieved from reference TRBV14 and TRBJ2-7, is EAGVTQFPSHSVIEKGQTVTLRCDPISGHDNLYWYRRVMGKEIKFLLHFVKESKQDESGMPNNRFLAERTGGTYSTLKVQPAELEDSGVYFCASSQGWLAGSYEQYFGPGTRLTVT.

The chain employs TRBV6-6 and TRBJ2-5, with D perhaps matching TRBD2 (5 bases). CDR1 is MNHNY and CDR2 is SVGAGI in the germline V gene (reference sequence). The germline V and J ends were trimmed by 3 bases and 4 bases, with 9 bases remaining between them. CDR3 length: 13 amino acids. The CDR3 region is CASSYVAGETQYF. CDR3 in DNA: TGTGCCAGCAGTTATGTGGCGGGAGAGACCCAGTACTTC.

This chain joins TRBV6-1 and TRBJ1-5, with TRBD1 as a possible D gene (6 bases). CDR1 and CDR2 from the germline V gene are MNHNS and SASEGT. The CDR3 spans 16 residues. V was trimmed by 4 bases and J by 9 bases, leaving 22 bases between them. CDR3 sequence: CASSAWFGGASPPQHF. CDR3 in DNA: TGTGCCAGCAGTGCCTGGTTTGGGGGCGCCTCCCCGCCCCAGCATTTT.

The chain employs TRBV4-1 and TRBJ2-5; 9 positions agree with TRBD2. In germline, CDR1 is MGHRA, CDR2 YSYEKL. V lost 7 bases and J lost 5; bases outside the gene matches: 14. The CDR3 consists of 16 residues. The CDR3 nucleotides are TGCGCCAGCACCCCAAGTCGCGGGAGGGCCGGGGAGACCCAGTACTTC. It yields the protein CASTPSRGRAGETQYF.

This chain links TRBV5-4 with TRBJ2-7, with a weak D call TRBD2 (5 bases). Trimming took off 0 bases at V and 2 bases at J, with 24 bases between the two ends. From germline, CDR1 is SGHNT and CDR2 YYREEE (reference sequence). The CDR3 is made up of 19 amino acids. Here the CDR3 DNA reads TGTGCCAGCAGCTTGGGGCTCTCGGGGAATTATCCCCCTACCTACGAGCAGTACTTC. This gives the protein CASSLGLSGNYPPTYEQYF.

This rearrangement joins TRBV6-1 to TRBJ1-2; possible D gene TRBD1, 5 bases. Trimming took off 5 bases at V and 8 bases at J, with 15 bases between the two ends. The CDR3 covers 13 residues. Per the germline V gene, CDR1 is MNHNS and CDR2 is SASEGT. The CDR3 region has the DNA TGTGCCAGCAGTAGCGGGGGGAGGGAAGGCTACACCTTC. It encodes CASSSGGREGYTF.

The count of this clone is one. The CDR3 sequence: CASSVAGDGANVLTF. The CDR3 region has the DNA TGTGCCAGCAGCGTAGCAGGAGATGGGGCCAACGTCCTGACTTTC. The chain employs TRBV9 and TRBJ2-6; no definite D call. The germline V gene encodes CDR1 SGDLS and CDR2 YYNGEE. Trimming took 0 bases from V and 3 from J, leaving 7 bases between them. The length of the CDR3 is 15 residues.

CDR3 nucleotide sequence: TGTGCCAGCAGCGTAGACGGCTCTGGGGCCAACGTCCTGACTTTC. Amino acid sequence: CASSVDGSGANVLTF. V usage is TRBV9 and J usage is TRBJ2-6; D call uncertain. The CDR3 contains 15 residues. V was trimmed by 0 bases and J by 0 bases, leaving 4 bases between them. Germline CDR1 SGDLS, CDR2 YYNGEE.

This chain uses TRBV30 with TRBJ1-2; no reliable D call. V was cut by 2 bases and J by 7 bases, with 11 bases left in between. The CDR3 contains 12 residues. Germline lookup yields CDR1 GTSNPN and CDR2 SVGIG (reference sequence). CDR3 nucleotide sequence: TGTGCCTGGAGTCCCCCTAGTTTTGGCTACACCTTC. Translated: CAWSPPSFGYTF.

The V gene is TRBV5-1, the J gene TRBJ1-6, with 7 bases identical to TRBD1. The CDR3 is 15 amino acids. Per the germline V gene, CDR1 is SGHRS and CDR2 is YFSETQ. Losses at the gene ends were 0 bases for V and 6 bases for J; bases not matched to a gene: 3. The CDR3 loop reads CASSLVAGGNSPLHF. DNA of the CDR3: TGCGCCAGCAGCTTGGTTGCAGGGGGTAATTCACCCCTCCACTTT.

The chain employs TRBV5-4 and TRBJ2-7, with D unclear. The V gene's germline CDR1 is SGHNT and CDR2 YYREEE (reference sequence). The CDR3 runs 17 residues. The germline V and J ends were trimmed by 0 bases and 2 bases, with 18 bases remaining between them. The CDR3 coding sequence is TGTGCCAGCAGCTTGGCCCCCTCGGCGCGGAAGACCTACGAGCAGTACTTC. The encoded protein is CASSLAPSARKTYEQYF.

The V gene is TRBV21-1, the J gene TRBJ2-1; TRBD2, the table's D call, was not compared with the DNA. TRBV21-1 is given as a pseudogene. The CDR3 contains 16 residues. This CDR3 is CASSKEGTGACNEQFF. The CDR3 bases are TGTGCCAGCAGCAAAGAAGGGACGGGAGCTTGCAATGAGCAGTTCTTC.

The V call is TRBV5-5, the J call TRBJ2-1; either TRBD1 or TRBD2 may supply D (5 bases each). This CDR3 contains 15 residues. Trimming removed 1 base at V and 4 bases at J, with 12 bases between. Per the germline V gene, CDR1 is SGHKS and CDR2 is YYEKEE (reference sequence). The CDR3 spells CASSLSGQEYNEQFF. The CDR3 DNA reads as TGTGCCAGCAGCTTGAGCGGACAAGAGTACAATGAGCAGTTCTTC.

The rearrangement uses TRBV29-1 and TRBJ1-1; D not certain. V gave up 1 base and J gave up 2 bases, with 8 bases separating them. The CDR3 length is 13 residues. CDR1 and CDR2 (germline): SQVTM, ANQGSEA. The CDR3 nucleotides read TGCAGCGTTGAAGTGACGAACAACACTGAAGCTTTCTTT. Protein product: CSVEVTNNTEAFF.

The chain joins TRBV5-1 to TRBJ2-7, with D perhaps matching TRBD1 (6 bases). The ends were cut back, 0 bases at V and 2 bases at J, with 6 bases in the middle. The germline V gene has CDR1 SGHRS and CDR2 YFSETQ. The CDR3 runs 13 residues. The CDR3 DNA reads as TGCGCCAGCAGCTTGGGGGACACCTACGAGCAGTACTTC. Amino acid sequence: CASSLGDTYEQYF.

The chain recombines TRBV25-1 with TRBJ1-1; a possible D gene is TRBD1 (5 bases). This CDR3 has 15 amino acids. Germline values: CDR1 MGHDK, CDR2 SYGVNS. The ends were cut back, 0 bases at V and 2 bases at J, with 10 bases in the middle. CDR3 in DNA: TGTGCCAGCAGTGAATATGGGGCCCTTAACACTGAAGCTTTCTTT. This encodes CASSEYGALNTEAFF.

V usage is TRBV5-4 and J usage is TRBJ2-5, with D hard to call. Trimming removed 4 bases from V and 5 bases from J, with 15 bases in between. From germline, CDR1 is SGHNT and CDR2 YYREEE (reference sequence). This CDR3 is 14 amino acids long. The CDR3 bases are TGTGCCAGCAGCCCCGGTGGGCTTTTGGAGACCCAGTACTTC. Protein sequence: CASSPGGLLETQYF.

Comment on this clone: Germline is not matched at one junction end, which may reflect a read error. The rearrangement uses TRBV10-3 and TRBJ1-1, with D maybe TRBD1 (5 bases). CDR3 size: 13 residues. Germline CDR1 ENHRY, CDR2 SYGVKD. The CDR3, as DNA: TGTGCCATCAATGAGGGGATGAACACTGAAGCTTTCTTT. This translates into CAINEGMNTEAFF.

V is TRBV6-1 and J is TRBJ1-4; 11 bases line up with TRBD1. Germline V gene sequence: CDR1 MNHNS, CDR2 SASEGT. The CDR3 is 15 residues long. Unmatched junction bases numbered 6, after V lost 5 bases and J lost 7 bases. Here the CDR3 reads CASSTRTGGFEKLFF. The CDR3 DNA is TGTGCCAGCAGTACAAGGACAGGGGGCTTTGAAAAACTGTTTTTT.

This chain connects TRBV28 to TRBJ1-2; D remains unclear. The CDR3 spans 12 residues. V shed 10 bases and J shed 7 bases, with 16 bases lying between them. Per the germline V gene, CDR1 is MDHEN and CDR2 is SYDVKM. Here the CDR3 DNA reads TGTGCCACCTGGCCCGTGTCAGGTGGCTACACCTTC. This sequence encodes CATWPVSGGYTF.

V usage is TRBV11-2 and J usage is TRBJ2-1; 10 bases agree with TRBD2. The CDR3 runs to 18 residues. The germline V gene encodes CDR1 SGHAT and CDR2 FQNNGV. V shed 4 bases and J 1 base; nucleotides not matched to a gene: 10. For the CDR3, the DNA is TGTGCCAGCAGCTCGAACCTCTTAGCGGGAGGATCCTACAATGAGCAGTTCTTC. Translated, it gives CASSSNLLAGGSYNEQFF.

The chain recombines TRBV20-1 with TRBJ1-1, with 10 nucleotides matching TRBD1. Germline assignment: CDR1 DFQATT and CDR2 SNEGSKA (reference sequence). Trimming at V came to 5 bases and at J to 13 bases, leaving 7 bases not matched to a gene. This CDR3 spans 11 amino acids. Here the CDR3 reads CSAPGTGVVFF. The CDR3 DNA sequence: TGCAGTGCTCCCGGGACAGGGGTGGTTTTCTTT.

The chain is built from TRBV7-9 and TRBJ2-5, with 7 nucleotides matching TRBD2. The J call may be in error: the DNA end matches TRBJ2-7 better. The germline V gene encodes CDR1 SEHNR and CDR2 FQNEAQ (reference sequence). This CDR3 contains 16 residues. This chain's CDR3 is CASSLEVWGGSYEQYF. CDR3 nucleotide sequence: TGTGCCAGCAGCTTAGAGGTTTGGGGGGGCTCCTACGAGCAGTACTTC.

The rearrangement uses TRBV10-3 and TRBJ2-7; D might be TRBD1 (5 bases). The CDR3 is made up of 13 amino acids. Per germline, CDR1 ENHRY and CDR2 SYGVKD. The V end was cut by 3 bases, the J end by 6 bases, with 12 bases between. This CDR3 reads CAISDPTVSEQYF. The CDR3 nucleotides read TGTGCCATCAGTGACCCGACAGTATCCGAGCAGTACTTC.

The CDR3 DNA follows: TGTGCCAGAGGGGGATACTCCTACGAGCAGTACTTC. This translates into CARGGYSYEQYF. The chain carries TRBV7-3 and TRBJ2-7; D perhaps matches TRBD1 (6 bases). The CDR3 covers 12 residues. Germline CDR1 SGHTA, CDR2 FQGTGA. Deletions cut 9 bases from V and 0 bases from J, with 9 bases between.

V and J are TRBV5-1 and TRBJ2-3, with D tentatively TRBD2 (5 bases). This CDR3 region has 16 residues. From germline, CDR1 is SGHRS and CDR2 YFSETQ. V was pared by 4 bases and J by 2 bases, with 17 bases between. The CDR3, as DNA: TGCGCCAGCAGCGGTGGGGTAGCGAGGGACACAGATACGCAGTATTTT. As protein: CASSGGVARDTDTQYF.

The chain's CDR3 is CATYADTQYF. The CDR3 coding sequence is TGTGCCACCTATGCAGATACGCAGTATTTT. The chain carries TRBV30 and TRBJ2-3; D not resolved. CDR3 length equals 10 residues. Trimming removed 8 bases at V and 4 bases at J, with 7 bases between. Per the germline V gene, CDR1 is GTSNPN and CDR2 is SVGIG (reference sequence).

J is TRBJ1-5 and V is TRBV6-1; D is undetermined. There are 17 residues in the CDR3. V was pared by 2 bases and J by 4 bases, with 18 bases between. CDR1 is MNHNS and CDR2 is SASEGT in the germline V gene. CDR3 residues: CASSEISVTSGNQPQHF. Written as DNA, the CDR3 is TGTGCCAGCAGTGAAATTTCTGTGACGTCGGGGAATCAGCCCCAGCATTTT.

The CDR3 nucleotides read TGTGCCAGCCTCAGGACAGGGTGGAACACTGAAGCTTTCTTT. Amino acids: CASLRTGWNTEAFF. The J gene is TRBJ1-1, the V gene TRBV25-1; 8 nucleotides line up with TRBD1. Germline CDR1 MGHDK, CDR2 SYGVNS. The CDR3 runs 14 residues. V lost 8 bases, J lost 1 base, and 6 bases stayed unmatched.

The rearrangement joins TRBV7-3 to TRBJ2-7; D may be TRBD2 (5 bases). The CDR3 spans 13 residues. Germline V lookup: CDR1 SGHTA, CDR2 FQGTGA. V lost 0 bases to trimming and J lost 6 bases, with 9 bases between them. This CDR3 is CASSLTGEGEQYF. The CDR3 nucleotides read TGTGCCAGCAGCTTAACCGGAGAGGGCGAGCAGTACTTC.

The chain is built from TRBV5-3 and TRBJ2-7, with TRBD2 matching 7 bases. TRBV5-3 is annotated as an ORF whose role is uncertain. Losses at the gene ends were 10 bases for V and 6 bases for J; bases not matched to a gene: 13. The CDR3 is 13 amino acids. CDR3 loop: CARGGGAGSEQYF. CDR3 sequence (DNA): TGTGCCCGCGGGGGAGGGGCTGGCTCCGAGCAGTACTTC.